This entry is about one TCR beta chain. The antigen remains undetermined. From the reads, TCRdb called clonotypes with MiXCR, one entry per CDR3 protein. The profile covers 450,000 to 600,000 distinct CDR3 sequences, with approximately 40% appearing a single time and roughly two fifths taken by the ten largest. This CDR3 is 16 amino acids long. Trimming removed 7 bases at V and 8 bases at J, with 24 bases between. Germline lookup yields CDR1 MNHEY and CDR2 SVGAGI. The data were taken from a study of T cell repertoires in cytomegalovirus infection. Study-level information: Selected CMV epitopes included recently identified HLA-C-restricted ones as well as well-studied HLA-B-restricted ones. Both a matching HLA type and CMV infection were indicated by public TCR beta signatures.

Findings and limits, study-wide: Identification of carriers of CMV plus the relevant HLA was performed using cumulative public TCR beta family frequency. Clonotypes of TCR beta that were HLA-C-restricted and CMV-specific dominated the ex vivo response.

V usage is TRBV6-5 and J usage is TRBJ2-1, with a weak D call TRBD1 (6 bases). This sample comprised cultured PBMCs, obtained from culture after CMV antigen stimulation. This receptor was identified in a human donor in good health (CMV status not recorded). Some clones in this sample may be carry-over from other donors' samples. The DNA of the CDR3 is TGTGCCAGCACCCAAGACAGGAAGGATAATAAGGATGAGCAGTTCTTC. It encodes CASTQDRKDNKDEQFF.